This is a list of T cell receptor beta chains from one sample in a study of early T cells in non-severe SARS-CoV-2 infection. TCRdb called the 5' RACE reads again in MiXCR, with one record for every CDR3 protein. The sample lists about 52,000 distinct CDR3 sequences, 8% to 9% occurring once. Source material: whole blood. The receptors originated from an adult who was a healthcare worker with PCR-confirmed SARS-CoV-2 infection or an uninfected control (not recorded which). Both conserved end residues are part of each CDR3. D genes are given only for firm matches. Size is stated for part of the rows, as once, few or many counts, or as a class when the clone is expanded.

clone_size	d_call	j_call	v_call	cdr3_aa	cdr3_nt
many	.	TRBJ1-2	TRBV20-1	CSAYQGGNYGYTF	TGCAGTGCTTATCAGGGTGGAAACTATGGCTACACCTTC
.	TRBD1	TRBJ1-2	TRBV5-4	CASSLGAGGSYGGYTF	TGTGCCAGCAGCTTGGGTGCAGGGGGCTCGTATGGTGGCTACACCTTC
many	.	TRBJ2-3	TRBV5-1	CASMGTDTQYF	TGCGCCAGCATGGGGACAGATACGCAGTATTTT
many	TRBD2	TRBJ2-4	TRBV7-8	CASSAGTSKNIQYF	TGTGCCAGCAGCGCCGGGACTAGCAAAAACATTCAGTACTTC
.	.	TRBJ2-5	TRBV12-3/TRBV12-4	CASSSRYQETQYF	TGTGCCAGCAGCAGCAGGTATCAAGAGACCCAGTACTTC
.	.	TRBJ1-4	TRBV27	CASSSSGTRANEKLFF	TGTGCCAGCAGTTCGTCCGGGACCCGAGCTAATGAAAAACTGTTTTTT
.	.	TRBJ2-1	TRBV6-6	CASSYSRDSSYNEQFF	TGTGCCAGCAGTTACTCGCGCGACAGCTCCTACAATGAGCAGTTCTTC
many	.	TRBJ2-7	TRBV12-3/TRBV12-4	CASSLTDTYEQYF	TGTGCCAGCAGTTTAACCGACACTTACGAGCAGTACTTC
.	.	TRBJ2-6	TRBV6-5	CASAGPGANVLTF	TGTGCCAGCGCCGGGCCCGGGGCCAACGTCCTGACTTTC
.	.	TRBJ2-7	TRBV20-1	CSARVRGREQYF	TGCAGTGCTAGAGTGAGAGGGAGGGAGCAGTACTTC
few	.	TRBJ1-2	TRBV6-5	CASGNGDYYGYTF	TGTGCCAGCGGGAACGGGGATTACTATGGCTACACCTTC
.	.	TRBJ2-1	TRBV12-3/TRBV12-4	CASTLDLGSYNEQFF	TGTGCCAGCACCCTGGACCTGGGGTCCTACAATGAGCAGTTCTTC
few	.	TRBJ1-2	TRBV12-3/TRBV12-4	CASSLGGIYGYTF	TGTGCCAGCAGTTTGGGGGGTATCTATGGCTACACCTTC
many	.	TRBJ1-1	TRBV20-1	CSFDSNTEAFF	TGCAGCTTCGACTCAAACACTGAAGCTTTCTTT
few	.	TRBJ2-3	TRBV5-1	CASSPGTLPHTDTQYF	TGCGCCAGCAGCCCCGGGACCCTTCCTCACACAGATACGCAGTATTTT
.	TRBD2	TRBJ2-7	TRBV27	CASGRGLAYEQYF	TGTGCCAGCGGCAGGGGACTAGCTTACGAGCAGTACTTC
.	.	TRBJ1-4	TRBV18	CASARGNNEKLFF	TGTGCCAGCGCAAGGGGTAACAATGAAAAACTGTTTTTT
many	.	TRBJ2-7	TRBV28	CASRRGTFSIGEQYF	TGTGCCAGCAGGAGGGGGACATTCTCTATCGGGGAGCAGTACTTC
medium-sized	TRBD2	TRBJ2-1	TRBV29-1	CSVVGGNEQFF	TGCAGCGTTGTGGGAGGGAATGAGCAGTTCTTC
.	.	TRBJ2-1	TRBV19	CASSMGWGSLYDEQFF	TGTGCCAGTAGTATGGGATGGGGATCCCTCTATGATGAGCAGTTCTTC
medium-sized	.	TRBJ1-3	TRBV6-6	CASSSSVSGNTIYF	TGTGCCAGCAGTTCCTCTGTATCAGGAAACACCATATATTTT
.	.	TRBJ2-3	TRBV5-8	CASSLPTWAPDTQYF	TGTGCCAGCAGCTTGCCCACCTGGGCACCAGATACGCAGTATTTT
.	TRBD2	TRBJ2-4	TRBV7-8	CASSPGTTGNIQYF	TGTGCCAGCAGCCCCGGGACTACAGGCAACATTCAGTACTTC
.	.	TRBJ2-7	TRBV25-1	CASSGTWGVSYEQYF	TGTGCCAGCAGTGGAACTTGGGGGGTAAGCTACGAGCAGTACTTC
few	TRBD2	TRBJ2-7	TRBV7-6	CASSLWEGPSASYEQYF	TGTGCCAGCAGCTTATGGGAGGGGCCTAGTGCTTCCTACGAGCAGTACTTC
many	.	TRBJ2-3	TRBV2	CASSQERAYTDTQYF	TGTGCCAGCAGTCAAGAGCGGGCCTACACAGATACGCAGTATTTT
many	TRBD2	TRBJ2-3	TRBV7-8	CASSFYLAATDTQYF	TGTGCCAGCAGCTTCTATCTAGCGGCCACAGATACGCAGTATTTT
.	TRBD2	TRBJ2-3	TRBV19	CASRTQAGVTTDTQYF	TGTGCCAGTAGGACCCAAGCGGGAGTGACGACAGATACGCAGTATTTT
few	.	TRBJ2-1	TRBV9	CASSVGTFPSDEQFF	TGTGCCAGCAGCGTAGGGACCTTCCCGAGCGATGAGCAGTTCTTC
few	.	TRBJ2-3	TRBV20-1	CSARAVGQATDTQYF	TGCAGTGCTAGAGCCGTCGGGCAGGCCACAGATACGCAGTATTTT
many	.	TRBJ2-7	TRBV12-3/TRBV12-4	CASRQGPYEQYF	TGTGCCAGCAGACAGGGCCCCTACGAGCAGTACTTC
.	TRBD1	TRBJ1-5	TRBV6-5	CASNPTGANQPQHF	TGTGCCAGCAACCCGACAGGGGCGAATCAGCCCCAGCATTTT
many	.	TRBJ1-2	TRBV7-8	CASSLSVNRETYGYTF	TGTGCCAGCAGCCTCTCCGTTAACAGGGAGACCTATGGCTACACCTTC
.	TRBD1	TRBJ2-1	TRBV10-3	CAISGDRVGNEQFF	TGTGCCATCAGTGGGGACAGGGTGGGGAATGAGCAGTTCTTC
.	.	TRBJ2-4	TRBV14	CASSQDLWCGLAKNIQYF	TGTGCCAGCAGCCAAGATCTATGGTGCGGGCTAGCCAAAAACATTCAGTACTTC
few	.	TRBJ2-2	TRBV6-1	CASSGTNTGELFF	TGTGCCAGTTCCGGGACTAACACCGGGGAGCTGTTTTTT
.	.	TRBJ1-6	TRBV11-2	CASSLRFGRRDISPLHF	TGTGCCAGCAGCTTAAGATTCGGACGTCGGGATATTTCACCCCTCCACTTT
.	.	TRBJ1-2	TRBV6-5	CASSYSGQPYGYTF	TGTGCCAGCAGTTACTCCGGACAGCCCTATGGCTACACCTTC
.	TRBD1	TRBJ1-1	TRBV29-1	CSVSQGRGTEAFF	TGCAGCGTCTCACAGGGGAGGGGCACTGAAGCTTTCTTT
many	TRBD1	TRBJ2-5	TRBV12-3/TRBV12-4	CASSPWTGDETQYF	TGTGCCAGCAGTCCCTGGACAGGGGACGAGACCCAGTACTTC
.	.	TRBJ1-1	TRBV12-3/TRBV12-4	CASSFGLTEAFF	TGTGCCAGCAGTTTCGGTTTGACAGAAGCTTTCTTT
many	.	TRBJ2-2	TRBV7-6	CASSRSSGELFF	TGTGCCAGCAGTAGGTCCTCCGGGGAGCTGTTTTTT
.	.	TRBJ2-7	TRBV12-3/TRBV12-4	CASSLRGAVSYEQYF	TGTGCCAGCAGTTTAAGGGGGGCGGTTTCCTACGAGCAGTACTTC
few	.	TRBJ1-5	TRBV6-6	CASSYLNSNQPQHF	TGTGCCAGCAGCTACTTGAATAGCAATCAGCCCCAGCATTTT
few	.	TRBJ1-3	TRBV19	CASSSDPSGNTIYF	TGTGCCAGTAGTTCCGACCCCTCTGGAAACACCATATATTTT
.	.	TRBJ2-7	TRBV7-9	CASSYLTYEQYF	TGTGCCAGCAGCTATCTCACCTACGAGCAGTACTTC
many	TRBD1	TRBJ2-3	TRBV20-1	CSAGDRDRDWDTQYF	TGCAGTGCTGGGGACCGGGACAGGGATTGGGATACGCAGTATTTT
many	TRBD2	TRBJ2-2	TRBV12-5	CASGWLAGVEIVGELFF	TGTGCTAGTGGATGGCTAGCGGGAGTTGAGATTGTCGGGGAGCTGTTTTTT
many	TRBD2	TRBJ2-6	TRBV6-2/TRBV6-3	CASSYPTSGRAGANVLTF	TGTGCCAGCAGTTACCCTACTAGCGGGAGGGCTGGGGCCAACGTCCTGACTTTC
few	TRBD2	TRBJ2-7	TRBV28	CASRQLQGRVSGRADEQYF	TGTGCCAGCAGGCAACTCCAGGGGAGGGTTAGCGGGAGGGCCGACGAGCAGTACTTC
many	.	TRBJ1-1	TRBV28	CASSLPGARGAFF	TGTGCCAGCAGTTTACCCGGGGCTCGCGGTGCTTTCTTT
.	.	TRBJ2-1	TRBV29-1	CSVVAYNNEQFF	TGCAGCGTTGTAGCGTACAACAATGAGCAGTTCTTC
many	TRBD2	TRBJ2-3	TRBV18	CASSPGGGRFSTDTQYF	TGTGCCAGCTCACCAGGCGGCGGGAGGTTTAGCACAGATACGCAGTATTTT
.	TRBD1	TRBJ2-7	TRBV7-9	CASSLKGAALSSYEQYF	TGTGCCAGCAGCTTAAAGGGGGCGGCCTTGAGCTCCTACGAGCAGTACTTC
.	TRBD1	TRBJ2-2	TRBV28	CASSLLQGASRELFF	TGTGCCAGCAGTTTATTACAGGGGGCATCTCGGGAGCTGTTTTTT
few	.	TRBJ2-4	TRBV28	CASSSRNRGIQYF	TGTGCCAGCAGTTCCCGCAACCGCGGCATTCAGTACTTC